Included here is one T cell receptor beta chain sequence, with context. No cognate antigen has been identified for it. Base-call qualities are not available, and no considerably larger clone is one nucleotide away. V is pruned by 5 bases and J by 2 bases, leaving 10 bases of the junction without a gene match. For CDR1 and CDR2, the germline V gene lists SGHNT and YENEEA. The CDR3 runs 16 amino acids, cysteine and phenylalanine included. Only the CDR3 portion is preserved as DNA: 48 bases, with reading frame beginning at the first base. The data derive from a study of T cell repertoires in cytomegalovirus infection (dated by TCRdb to the late 2010s). About the study as a whole: Recently identified HLA-C-restricted CMV epitopes, whose presentation resists viral immunomodulation, were targeted by peptide stimulations together with well-studied HLA-B-restricted epitopes. Because public TCR beta signatures pointed to carriage of CMV infection together with the matching HLA type, the HLA type of each donor mattered for the analysis.

Results and caveats for the whole study, not just this receptor: In the ex vivo response, HLA-C-restricted CMV-specific TCR beta clonotypes were dominant, and in two of eight donors the single most frequent clonotype came from this HLA-C-restricted group. In both this cohort and an independent roughly 360-donor cohort, the cumulative frequency of public TCR beta family members distinguished carriers of CMV infection plus the relevant HLA type.

Sequencing instrument: Illumina HiSeq 1500. TCRdb took the public reads, trimmed them with fastp at Q25, ran MiXCR for clone calling and kept in-frame beta chains. Rows are unified per CDR3 protein, each entry keeping the most common DNA and genes. In all, the sample holds about 280,000 distinct CDR3 sequences, and 20% to 25% of those were seen once. The ten largest clones represent approximately 19% of the sample. The intended sense of this specimen's treatment or condition label: in vitro stimulation with specific CMV peptide epitopes to enrich CMV-specific T cells. This clonotype originated in a human donor in good health (CMV status not recorded). Some clones in this sample may be carry-over from other donors' samples. The sample here was cultured PBMCs, taken from culture after CMV antigen stimulation. The chain employs TRBV11-3 and TRBJ1-1; 8 central bases correspond to TRBD1. The bases are TGTGCCAGCAGCACCGACAGGGGATGGAGAAACACTGAAGCTTTCTTT. This codes for CASSTDRGWRNTEAFF.